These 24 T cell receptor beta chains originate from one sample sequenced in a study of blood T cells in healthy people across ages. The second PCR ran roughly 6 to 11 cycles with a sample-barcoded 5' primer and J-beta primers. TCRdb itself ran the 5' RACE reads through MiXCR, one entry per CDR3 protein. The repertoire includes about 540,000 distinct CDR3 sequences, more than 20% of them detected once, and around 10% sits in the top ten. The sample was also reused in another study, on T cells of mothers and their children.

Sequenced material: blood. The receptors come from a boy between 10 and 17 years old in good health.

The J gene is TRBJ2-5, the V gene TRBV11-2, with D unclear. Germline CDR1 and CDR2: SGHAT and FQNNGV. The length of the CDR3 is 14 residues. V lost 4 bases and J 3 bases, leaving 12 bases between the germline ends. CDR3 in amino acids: CASSSVFSEETQYF. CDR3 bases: TGTGCCAGCAGCTCCGTTTTTTCTGAAGAGACCCAGTACTTC.

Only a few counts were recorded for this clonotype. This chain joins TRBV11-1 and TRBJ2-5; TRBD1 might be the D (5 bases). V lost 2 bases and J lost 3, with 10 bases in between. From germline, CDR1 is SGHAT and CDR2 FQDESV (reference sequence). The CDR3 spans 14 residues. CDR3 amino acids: CASSLLTAEETQYF. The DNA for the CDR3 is TGTGCCAGCAGCTTATTGACAGCCGAAGAGACCCAGTACTTC.

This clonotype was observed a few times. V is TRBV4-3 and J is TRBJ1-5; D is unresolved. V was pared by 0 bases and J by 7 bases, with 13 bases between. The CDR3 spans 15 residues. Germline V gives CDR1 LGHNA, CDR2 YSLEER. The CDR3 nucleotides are TGCGCCAGCAGCCAAGAGGTCGCGGGAGGACAGCCCCAGCATTTT. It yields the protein CASSQEVAGGQPQHF.

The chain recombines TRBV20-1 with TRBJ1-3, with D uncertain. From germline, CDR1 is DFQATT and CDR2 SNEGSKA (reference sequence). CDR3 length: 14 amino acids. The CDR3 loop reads CGVPYGLGGNTIYF. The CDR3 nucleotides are TGCGGAGTTCCGTACGGGTTGGGTGGAAACACCATATATTTT.

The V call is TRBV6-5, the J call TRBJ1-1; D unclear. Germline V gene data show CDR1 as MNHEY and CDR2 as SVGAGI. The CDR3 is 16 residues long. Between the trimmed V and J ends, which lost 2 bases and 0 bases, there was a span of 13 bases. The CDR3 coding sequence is TGTGCCAGCAGTTACGCTTCGGGGTCGATGAACACTGAAGCTTTCTTT. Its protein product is CASSYASGSMNTEAFF.

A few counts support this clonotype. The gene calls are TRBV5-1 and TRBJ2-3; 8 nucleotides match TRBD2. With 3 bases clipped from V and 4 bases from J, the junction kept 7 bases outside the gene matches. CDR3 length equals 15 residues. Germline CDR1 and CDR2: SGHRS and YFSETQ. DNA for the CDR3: TGCGCCAGCAGCTCAGCGGGAGTTCCGGCAGATACGCAGTATTTT. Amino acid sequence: CASSSAGVPADTQYF. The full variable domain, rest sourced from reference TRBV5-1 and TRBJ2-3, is KAGVTQTPRYLIKTRGQQVTLSCSPISGHRSVSWYQQTPGQGLQFLFEYFSETQRNKGNFPGRFSGRQFSNSRSEMNVSTLELGDSALYLCASSSAGVPADTQYFGPGTRLTVL.

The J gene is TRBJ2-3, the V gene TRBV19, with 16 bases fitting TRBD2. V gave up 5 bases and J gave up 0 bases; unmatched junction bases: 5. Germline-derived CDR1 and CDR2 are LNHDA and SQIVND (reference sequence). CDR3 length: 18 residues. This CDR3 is CASSLGTSGGASTDTQYF. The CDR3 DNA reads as TGTGCCAGTAGTCTGGGGACTAGCGGGGGGGCTAGCACAGATACGCAGTATTTT.

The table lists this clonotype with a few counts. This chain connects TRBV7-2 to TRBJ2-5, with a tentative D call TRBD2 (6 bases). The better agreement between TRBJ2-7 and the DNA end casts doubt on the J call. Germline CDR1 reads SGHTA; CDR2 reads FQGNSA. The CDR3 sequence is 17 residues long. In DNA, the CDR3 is TGTGCCAGCAGCCTCCACGGGAGCCAGGTTGTCAAGTTCGAGCAGTACTTC. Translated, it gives CASSLHGSQVVKFEQYF.

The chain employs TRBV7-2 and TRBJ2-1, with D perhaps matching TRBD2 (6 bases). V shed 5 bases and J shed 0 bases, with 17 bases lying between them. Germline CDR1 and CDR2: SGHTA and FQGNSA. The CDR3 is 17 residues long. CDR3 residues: CASSQGAAGLSYNEQFF. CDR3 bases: TGTGCCAGCAGCCAAGGGGCGGCGGGACTCTCCTACAATGAGCAGTTCTTC.

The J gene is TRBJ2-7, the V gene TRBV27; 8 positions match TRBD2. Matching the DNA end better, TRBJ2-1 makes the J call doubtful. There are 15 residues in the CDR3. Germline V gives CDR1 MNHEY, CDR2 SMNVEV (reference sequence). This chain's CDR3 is CASSPGLGAYNEQFF. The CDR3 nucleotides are TGTGCCAGCAGTCCGGGACTAGGAGCCTACAATGAGCAGTTCTTC.

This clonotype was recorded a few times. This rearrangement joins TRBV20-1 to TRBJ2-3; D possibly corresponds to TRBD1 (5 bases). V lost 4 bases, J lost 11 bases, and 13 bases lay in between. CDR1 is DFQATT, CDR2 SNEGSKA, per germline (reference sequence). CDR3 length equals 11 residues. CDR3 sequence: CSAISRGGQYF. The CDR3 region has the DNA TGCAGTGCTATATCTAGGGGTGGGCAGTATTTT.

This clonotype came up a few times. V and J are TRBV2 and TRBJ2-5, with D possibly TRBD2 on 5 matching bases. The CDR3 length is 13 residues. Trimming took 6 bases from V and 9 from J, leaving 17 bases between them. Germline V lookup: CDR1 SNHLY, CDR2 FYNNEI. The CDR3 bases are TGTGCCAGCAGAGAGGACTTCACTGGGGCCCAGTACTTC. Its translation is CASREDFTGAQYF.

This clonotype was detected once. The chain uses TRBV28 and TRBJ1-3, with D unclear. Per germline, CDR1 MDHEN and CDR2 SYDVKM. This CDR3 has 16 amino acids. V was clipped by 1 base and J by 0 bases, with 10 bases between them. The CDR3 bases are TGTGCCAGCAGTTTATTGGACGAATCCTCTGGAAACACCATATATTTT. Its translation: CASSLLDESSGNTIYF.

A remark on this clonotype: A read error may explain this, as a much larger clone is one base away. The CDR3 nucleotides read TGTGCCAACAGCTTATCCACAGATACGCAGTATTTT. Translation: CANSLSTDTQYF. V usage is TRBV11-2 and J usage is TRBJ2-3; D remains unclear. Germline assignment: CDR1 SGHAT and CDR2 FQNNGV. This CDR3 region has 12 residues.

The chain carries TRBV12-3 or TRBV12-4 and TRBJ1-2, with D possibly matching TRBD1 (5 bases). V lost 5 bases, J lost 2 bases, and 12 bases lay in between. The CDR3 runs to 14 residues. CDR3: CASSPLGGNYGYTF. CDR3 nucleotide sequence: TGTGCCAGCAGTCCCCTTGGGGGGAACTATGGCTACACCTTC.

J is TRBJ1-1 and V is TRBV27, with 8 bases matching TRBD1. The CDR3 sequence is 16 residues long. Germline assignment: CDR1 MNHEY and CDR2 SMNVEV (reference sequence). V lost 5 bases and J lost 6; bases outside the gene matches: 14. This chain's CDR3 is CASSPSRRTGRAEAFF. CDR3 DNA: TGTGCCAGCAGTCCATCGCGCAGGACAGGGAGGGCTGAAGCTTTCTTT.

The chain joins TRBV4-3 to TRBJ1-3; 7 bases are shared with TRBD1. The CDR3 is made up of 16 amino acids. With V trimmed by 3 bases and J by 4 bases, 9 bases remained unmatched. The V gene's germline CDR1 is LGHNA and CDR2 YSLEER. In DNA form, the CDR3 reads TGCGCCAGCAGCCATGACAGGGAATCTACAGGAAACACCATATATTTT. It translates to CASSHDRESTGNTIYF.

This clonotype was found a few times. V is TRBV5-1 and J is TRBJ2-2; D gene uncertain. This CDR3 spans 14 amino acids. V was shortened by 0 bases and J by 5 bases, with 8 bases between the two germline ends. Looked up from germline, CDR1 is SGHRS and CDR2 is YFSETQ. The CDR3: CASSLVEGTGELFF. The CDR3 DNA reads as TGCGCCAGCAGCTTGGTAGAAGGTACCGGGGAGCTGTTTTTT. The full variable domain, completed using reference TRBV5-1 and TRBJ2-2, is KAGVTQTPRYLIKTRGQQVTLSCSPISGHRSVSWYQQTPGQGLQFLFEYFSETQRNKGNFPGRFSGRQFSNSRSEMNVSTLELGDSALYLCASSLVEGTGELFFGEGSRLTVL.

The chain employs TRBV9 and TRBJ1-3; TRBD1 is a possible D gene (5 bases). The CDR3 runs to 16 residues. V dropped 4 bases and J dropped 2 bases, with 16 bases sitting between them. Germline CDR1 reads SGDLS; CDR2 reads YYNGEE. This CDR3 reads CASSTSGLQAGNTIYF. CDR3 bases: TGTGCCAGCAGCACCTCGGGACTCCAGGCTGGAAACACCATATATTTT. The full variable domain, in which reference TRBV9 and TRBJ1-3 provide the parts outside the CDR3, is DSGVTQTPKHLITATGQRVTLRCSPRSGDLSVYWYQQSLDQGLQFLIQYYNGEERAKGNILERFSAQQFPDLHSELNLSSLELGDSALYFCASSTSGLQAGNTIYFGEGSWLTVV.

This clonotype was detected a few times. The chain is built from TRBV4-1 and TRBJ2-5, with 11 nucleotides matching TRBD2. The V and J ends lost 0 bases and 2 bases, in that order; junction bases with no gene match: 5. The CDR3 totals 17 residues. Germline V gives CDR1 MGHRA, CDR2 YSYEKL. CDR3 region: CASSQEGIAGGQETQYF. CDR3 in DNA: TGCGCCAGCAGCCAAGAGGGAATAGCGGGGGGGCAAGAGACCCAGTACTTC.

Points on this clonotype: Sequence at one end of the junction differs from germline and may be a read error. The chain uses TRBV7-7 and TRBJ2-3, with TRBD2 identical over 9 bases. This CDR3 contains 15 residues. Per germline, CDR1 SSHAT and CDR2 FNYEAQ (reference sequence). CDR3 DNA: TGTGCTAGCAGCTTCGCTAGCGGGGGCACAGATACGCAGTATTTT. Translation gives CASSFASGGTDTQYF.

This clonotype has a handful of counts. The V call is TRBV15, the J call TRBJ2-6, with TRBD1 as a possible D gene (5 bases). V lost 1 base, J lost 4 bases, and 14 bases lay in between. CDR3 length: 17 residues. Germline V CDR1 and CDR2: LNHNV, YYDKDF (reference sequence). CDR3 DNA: TGTGCCACCAGCAGAGTACCCTCAGGGAAAGGGGCCAACGTCCTGACTTTC. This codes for CATSRVPSGKGANVLTF.

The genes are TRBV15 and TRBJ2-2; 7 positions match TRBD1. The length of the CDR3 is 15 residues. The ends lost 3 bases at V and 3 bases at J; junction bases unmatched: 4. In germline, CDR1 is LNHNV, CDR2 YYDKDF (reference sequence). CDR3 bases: TGTGCCACCAGCAGCGACAGGGCGGACACCGGGGAGCTGTTTTTT. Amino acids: CATSSDRADTGELFF.

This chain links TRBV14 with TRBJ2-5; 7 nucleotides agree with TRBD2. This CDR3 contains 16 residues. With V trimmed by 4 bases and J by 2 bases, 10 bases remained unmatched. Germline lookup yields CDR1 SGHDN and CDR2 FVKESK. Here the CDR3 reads CASSPWEDGRQETQYF. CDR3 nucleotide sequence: TGTGCCAGCAGCCCGTGGGAGGACGGGAGGCAAGAGACCCAGTACTTC.